This TCR beta chain was recovered during a study of T cell changes during pregnancy in multiple sclerosis. This clone came up once. This CDR3 is built from 20 residues. The data were produced by immunoSEQ multiplex PCR, yet TCRdb's version contains in-frame clones alone and is incomplete. Here the sample spans roughly 93,000 clones, about 91% being singletons. The sample consisted of peripheral blood, taken after pregnancy. This chain links TRBV21-1 with TRBJ2-6; the table's D call, TRBD1, has no DNA check behind it. TRBV21-1 counts as a pseudogene. This TCR derives from a female donor in good health, enrolled as a control in a pregnancy study. CDR3 in amino acids: CASSSPFCLQDPTGANVLTF. CDR3 sequence (DNA): TGTGCCAGCTCTTCACCCTTTTGCCTACAGGATCCCACTGGGGCCAACGTCCTGACTTTC.